What follows are 14 T cell receptor beta chains derived from one specimen sequenced in a study of cytomegalovirus exposure and HLA in healthy donors. Primers included in the PCR were 60 Vbeta and 13 Jbeta primers. Clones were read by immunoSEQ multiplex PCR, and TCRdb kept only the in-frame ones, dropping some. This sample has more than 100,000 clones; over 75% occur once, and the top ten carry approximately 2.1%. The sequenced sample consisted of PBMCs. These receptors were taken from a man aged 30-40 years in good health and CMV-seronegative.

The chain joins TRBV5-1 to TRBJ1-2; D unresolved. Germline V lookup: CDR1 SGHRS, CDR2 YFSETQ. The V and J ends lost 0 bases and 2 bases respectively, with 5 bases between them. The CDR3 consists of 13 residues. Here the CDR3 reads CASSLVKNYGYTF. CDR3 DNA: TGCGCCAGCAGCTTGGTCAAAAACTATGGCTACACCTTC.

The chain links TRBV5-4 to TRBJ1-6; no clear D gene. Germline V gene sequence: CDR1 SGHNT, CDR2 YYREEE (reference sequence). This CDR3 comprises 19 residues. The V end was cut by 4 bases, the J end by 0 bases, with 20 bases between. The CDR3 reads CASSIYPDTASSYNSPLHF. The CDR3, as DNA: TGTGCCAGCAGCATCTACCCCGACACCGCGAGCTCCTATAATTCACCCCTCCACTTT.

The genes are TRBV7-2 and TRBJ2-7, with 11 bases matching TRBD1. V lost 1 base to trimming and J lost 6 bases; unmatched junction nucleotides: 5. Germline V gene lookup returns CDR1 SGHTA and CDR2 FQGNSA. The length of the CDR3 is 15 residues. CDR3 sequence reads: CASSLDPDRGREQYF. The CDR3 nucleotides are TGTGCCAGCAGCTTAGATCCGGACAGGGGGCGCGAGCAGTACTTC.

The CDR3: CASSQPRGGHEQYF. Written as DNA, the CDR3 is TGTGCCAGCAGCCAACCCCGAGGGGGCCACGAGCAGTACTTC. This chain uses TRBV7-9 with TRBJ2-7, with 7 nucleotides matching TRBD1. This CDR3 is 14 amino acids long. V lost 5 bases and J lost 5; bases outside the gene matches: 9. The germline V gene has CDR1 SEHNR and CDR2 FQNEAQ (reference sequence).

The chain has TRBV28 and TRBJ1-2; D gene uncertain. CDR1 and CDR2 (germline): MDHEN, SYDVKM. Deletions cut 4 bases from V and 4 bases from J, with 16 bases between. CDR3 length equals 15 residues. DNA of the CDR3: TGTGCCAGCAGTTCGCCGGGAGCCCCTCTCTATGGCTACACCTTC. Translated: CASSSPGAPLYGYTF.

The chain combines TRBV27 with TRBJ1-5; a weak D match, TRBD1 (6 bases). Germline CDR1 and CDR2: MNHEY and SMNVEV (reference sequence). This CDR3 has 14 amino acids. Between the trimmed V and J ends, which lost 8 bases and 0 bases, there was a span of 11 bases. The CDR3 bases are TGTGCCAGCGGCATACAGGGTAGCAATCAGCCCCAGCATTTT. This codes for CASGIQGSNQPQHF.

The chain links TRBV27 to TRBJ1-2, with 10 bases lining up with TRBD1. In germline, CDR1 is MNHEY, CDR2 SMNVEV (reference sequence). Trimming removed 3 bases from V and 8 bases from J; junction bases left unmatched: 12. The CDR3 contains 16 residues. The CDR3 DNA sequence: TGTGCCAGCAGTTTTTACGGACAGGGGGGTCGGCAAGGCTACACCTTC. Its protein product is CASSFYGQGGRQGYTF.

J is TRBJ1-5 and V is TRBV28; TRBD1 might be the D (5 bases). The CDR3 has 15 residues. Trimming left V 3 bases short and J 2 bases short, with 11 bases between. CDR1 is MDHEN and CDR2 is SYDVKM in the germline V gene. CDR3 in DNA: TGTGCCAGCAGTTTTCCTCAGGGCGGCAATCAGCCCCAGCATTTT. Translation gives CASSFPQGGNQPQHF.

V is TRBV4-1 and J is TRBJ2-1; 11 bases map to TRBD2. CDR1 and CDR2 from the germline V gene are MGHRA and YSYEKL. This CDR3 is built from 17 residues. V dropped 2 bases and J dropped 7; count of bases not matched to a gene: 10. CDR3 loop: CASSQKITSGGRNEQFF. The CDR3 region has the DNA TGCGCCAGCAGCCAAAAGATAACTAGCGGGGGTAGGAATGAGCAGTTCTTC.

This clone was seen just once. V and J are TRBV10-3 and TRBJ2-3, with 13 bases identical to TRBD2. The CDR3 spans 17 residues. J lost 0 bases, V lost 6 bases, and 6 bases had no gene match. The V gene's germline CDR1 is ENHRY and CDR2 SYGVKD. The CDR3: CAIRSTSGGTSTDTQYF. Here the CDR3 DNA reads TGTGCCATCAGATCGACTAGCGGGGGGACTAGCACAGATACGCAGTATTTT.

The chain joins TRBV2 to TRBJ1-3, with TRBD1 matching over 7 bases. Germline V gives CDR1 SNHLY, CDR2 FYNNEI. The CDR3 extends over 17 amino acids. Unmatched junction bases numbered 11, after V lost 5 bases and J lost 1 base. The CDR3 sequence: CASSPRTGVRSGNTIYF. The CDR3 DNA is TGTGCCAGCAGTCCACGAACAGGGGTGAGATCTGGAAACACCATATATTTT.

V usage is TRBV19 and J usage is TRBJ1-6; a possible D gene is TRBD1 (6 bases). Trimming removed 8 bases from V and 8 bases from J, with 13 bases in between. The length of the CDR3 is 13 residues. CDR1 is LNHDA and CDR2 is SQIVND in the germline V gene (reference sequence). Written as DNA, the CDR3 is TGTGCCAGTGGCAGGGGCGTATATTCACCCCTCCACTTT. Amino acids: CASGRGVYSPLHF.

This clone was seen only a few times. CDR3 sequence reads: CASTPRRGGYTF. CDR3 DNA: TGTGCCAGCACCCCTCGGCGGGGTGGCTACACCTTC. J is TRBJ1-2 and V is TRBV7-8; D not resolved. The CDR3 is made up of 12 amino acids. The germline gives CDR1 SGHVS, CDR2 FQNEAQ. V lost 7 bases and J lost 7, with 13 bases in between.

The chain employs TRBV2 and TRBJ1-3; TRBD1 matches at 7 bases. CDR1 is SNHLY, CDR2 FYNNEI, per germline. V gave up 10 bases and J gave up 3 bases; unmatched junction bases: 15. This CDR3 region has 16 residues. CDR3 in DNA: TGTGCCACCGCAAAATTTGACAGGGACAGTGGAAACACCATATATTTT. Its protein is CATAKFDRDSGNTIYF.